The rows below give T cell receptor beta chains drawn from one sample of a study of molecular identifiers for immune sequencing clone quantification. TCRdb itself ran the PCR reads through MiXCR, one entry per CDR3 protein. The table has roughly 630,000 distinct CDR3 sequences, around 25% seen once. Sequenced: naive CD8+ T cells from blood, with Jurkat cell RNA spiked in. These receptors originate from a human donor in good health. Some libraries in this study had Jurkat cell RNA spiked in. Both conserved end residues are part of each CDR3. A D gene is named only where the DNA matches it firmly. Clone sizes are given selectively: once, few, many, or a class where the clone is expanded.

TRBV13,NA,TRBJ2-2,NA,CASSLEGTAASTGELFF,TGTGCCAGCAGCTTAGAAGGCACCGCGGCGAGCACCGGGGAGCTGTTTTTT
TRBV27,few,TRBJ2-5,NA,CASSPVGPETQYF,TGTGCCAGCAGTCCAGTGGGTCCAGAGACCCAGTACTTC
TRBV4-3,many,TRBJ1-3,NA,CASSRALLEQGGNTIYF,TGCGCCAGCAGCCGGGCCCTCCTCGAGCAGGGTGGAAACACCATATATTTT
TRBV7-6,NA,TRBJ2-2,TRBD1,CASSLPDRVGNTGELFF,TGTGCCAGCAGCTTGCCCGACAGGGTCGGAAACACCGGGGAGCTGTTTTTT
TRBV6-6,NA,TRBJ2-1,NA,CASTPGGGAPRNEQFF,TGTGCCAGCACTCCTGGGGGGGGGGCGCCGCGGAATGAGCAGTTCTTC
TRBV10-2,NA,TRBJ2-2,TRBD2,CASLRGGGSGELFF,TGCGCCAGCCTCCGGGGCGGGGGGTCCGGGGAGCTGTTTTTT
TRBV30,many,TRBJ1-6,NA,CAWSVLGLPLHF,TGTGCCTGGAGTGTTTTGGGTTTACCCCTCCACTTT
TRBV4-3,NA,TRBJ2-3,TRBD2,CASSQDPGLAGVVADTQYF,TGCGCCAGCAGCCAAGACCCGGGACTAGCGGGAGTTGTTGCAGATACGCAGTATTTT
TRBV9,many,TRBJ2-3,NA,CASSVDLVPGTIDTQYF,TGTGCCAGCAGCGTAGATCTGGTCCCGGGTACGATCGATACGCAGTATTTT
TRBV6-5,many,TRBJ2-7,NA,CASSYDEGYEQYF,TGTGCCAGCAGTTACGACGAGGGGTACGAGCAGTACTTC
TRBV9,many,TRBJ2-3,TRBD2,CASSVPTGTSVSDTQYF,TGTGCCAGCAGCGTACCTACCGGGACTAGCGTTTCAGATACGCAGTATTTT
TRBV6-5,NA,TRBJ2-1,NA,CASSYSFQLGGERSTYNEQFF,TGTGCCAGCAGTTACTCTTTCCAGCTCGGCGGGGAGAGAAGCACCTACAATGAGCAGTTCTTC
TRBV12-3/TRBV12-4,many,TRBJ2-3,NA,CASSPRWATDTQYF,TGTGCCAGCAGTCCGAGGTGGGCTACAGATACGCAGTATTTT
TRBV19,once,TRBJ1-3,TRBD1,CASYDRDRGGSGNTIHF,TGTGCCAGTTACGACCGGGACAGGGGAGGCTCTGGAAACACCATACATTTT
TRBV21-1,NA,TRBJ2-2,NA,CASSKEGTVTPTNTGELFF,TGTGCCAGCAGCAAAGAGGGGACAGTAACCCCTACGAACACCGGGGAGCTGTTTTTT